Below are 29 T cell receptor beta chains sequenced from a single sample in a study of blood T cell repertoires in COVID-19. Only in-frame clones appear in the TCRdb table, and some are missing; sequencing was by immunoSEQ multiplex PCR. The top ten hold about 7% of the sample, which has over 150,000 clones, about 86% seen once. The sample taken for sequencing was peripheral blood. These receptors all stem from a man aged 50 to 59 with active or convalescent COVID-19.

The V and J genes are TRBV2 and TRBJ2-2; 8 nucleotides match TRBD1. The ends lost 5 bases at V and 0 bases at J; junction bases unmatched: 2. The V gene's germline CDR1 is SNHLY and CDR2 FYNNEI. The CDR3 spans 15 residues. The CDR3 here is CASSSGGPNTGELFF. CDR3 nucleotide sequence: TGTGCCAGCAGTTCAGGGGGCCCGAACACCGGGGAGCTGTTTTTT.

This clone was recorded once. The chain employs TRBV11-2 and TRBJ2-2; 11 bases are a match to TRBD2. This CDR3 is built from 19 residues. Germline trimming cut 5 bases from V and 0 bases from J; bases unmatched to any gene: 11. The germline V gene encodes CDR1 SGHAT and CDR2 FQNNGV. CDR3 sequence: CASSPMGVAGGTNTGELFF. The CDR3 coding sequence is TGTGCCAGCAGCCCAATGGGGGTAGCGGGAGGGACGAACACCGGGGAGCTGTTTTTT. Based on the CDR3 plus reference TRBV11-2 and TRBJ2-2, the full variable domain is EAGVAQSPRYKIIEKRQSVAFWCNPISGHATLYWYQQILGQGPKLLIQFQNNGVVDDSQLPKDRFSAERLKGVDSTLKIQPAKLEDSAVYLCASSPMGVAGGTNTGELFFGEGSRLTVL.

This clone was seen only once. The V and J genes are TRBV9 and TRBJ2-7; maybe TRBD2 (5 bases). Between the trimmed V and J ends, which lost 2 bases and 3 bases, there was a span of 12 bases. Germline V CDR1 and CDR2: SGDLS, YYNGEE. This CDR3 comprises 14 residues. The CDR3 loop is CASSVGTGFYEQYF. CDR3 nucleotide sequence: TGTGCCAGCAGCGTGGGAACGGGGTTCTACGAGCAGTACTTC.

The chain employs TRBV18 and TRBJ1-1; D not resolved. The germline V gene encodes CDR1 KGHSH and CDR2 LQKENI. The CDR3 consists of 15 residues. V lost 3 bases and J lost 1, with 12 bases in between. The CDR3 is CASSPFPGKNTEAFF. The CDR3 DNA sequence: TGTGCCAGCTCACCTTTTCCCGGGAAGAACACTGAAGCTTTCTTT.

The chain couples TRBV2 to TRBJ1-5; TRBD1 agrees at 7 bases. Germline loops: CDR1 SNHLY, CDR2 FYNNEI. V shed 5 bases, J shed 3 bases, and the junction held 7 bases outside the gene matches. CDR3 size: 15 residues. DNA of the CDR3: TGTGCCAGCAGTCTTGACAGGGTAAACAATCAGCCCCAGCATTTT. This translates into CASSLDRVNNQPQHF.

The chain carries TRBV6-5 and TRBJ1-2, with unresolved D. This CDR3 comprises 13 residues. Germline lookup yields CDR1 MNHEY and CDR2 SVGAGI. Trimming removed 4 bases from V and 4 bases from J, with 10 bases in between. In DNA, the CDR3 is TGTGCCAGCAGTTCCTCTTATCCCTATGGCTACACCTTC. Translated, it gives CASSSSYPYGYTF.

A remark on this clone: Other nucleotide sequences from this sample produce the same CDR3. This chain's CDR3 is CASSLAGGSNQPQHF. As DNA, the CDR3 is TGCGCCAGCAGCTTGGCGGGGGGTTCCAATCAGCCCCAGCATTTT. This chain uses TRBV5-1 with TRBJ1-5; tentatively, D is TRBD1 (5 bases). CDR3 length: 15 amino acids. V was trimmed by 0 bases and J by 3 bases, leaving 10 bases between them. Germline CDR1 is SGHRS and CDR2 is YFSETQ. Complete variable domain (other parts from reference TRBV5-1 and TRBJ1-5): KAGVTQTPRYLIKTRGQQVTLSCSPISGHRSVSWYQQTPGQGLQFLFEYFSETQRNKGNFPGRFSGRQFSNSRSEMNVSTLELGDSALYLCASSLAGGSNQPQHFGDGTRLSIL.

The chain couples TRBV5-1 to TRBJ2-2, with 9 nucleotides matching TRBD1. Unmatched junction bases numbered 9, after V lost 2 bases and J lost 7 bases. Per germline, CDR1 SGHRS and CDR2 YFSETQ. This CDR3 contains 16 residues. CDR3 protein: CASSLNTGTGNGELFF. DNA for the CDR3: TGCGCCAGCAGCTTAAATACCGGGACAGGGAACGGGGAGCTGTTTTTT.

The V gene is TRBV6-5, the J gene TRBJ2-7, with D perhaps matching TRBD2 (6 bases). This CDR3 is built from 15 residues. Germline assignment: CDR1 MNHEY and CDR2 SVGAGI. Trimming removed 0 bases from V and 2 bases from J, with 11 bases in between. CDR3 DNA sequence: TGTGCCAGCAGTTACTCAGGCGGGACCGCCTACGAGCAGTACTTC. Amino acids: CASSYSGGTAYEQYF.

V usage is TRBV9 and J usage is TRBJ1-6; maybe TRBD1 (6 bases). This CDR3 region has 14 residues. Between the trimmed V and J ends, which lost 2 bases and 7 bases, there was a span of 10 bases. The germline V gene encodes CDR1 SGDLS and CDR2 YYNGEE. The CDR3 here is CASSVGGPNSPLHF. The DNA of the CDR3 is TGTGCCAGCAGCGTGGGGGGGCCAAATTCACCCCTCCACTTT.

This rearrangement joins TRBV4-2 to TRBJ2-1; a weak D match, TRBD2 (5 bases). V was trimmed by 0 bases and J by 5 bases, leaving 17 bases between them. CDR3 length: 17 amino acids. Germline V gene lookup returns CDR1 LGHNA and CDR2 YNFKEQ. The CDR3 sequence is CASSQDSPGINDNEQFF. For the CDR3, the DNA is TGTGCCAGCAGCCAAGATAGTCCCGGGATTAACGACAATGAGCAGTTCTTC.

V and J are TRBV2 and TRBJ1-2; D gene unclear. This CDR3 comprises 10 residues. V gave up 3 bases and J gave up 7 bases, with 3 bases separating them. Germline V gene lookup returns CDR1 SNHLY and CDR2 FYNNEI. CDR3 region: CASSDRGYTF. Here the CDR3 DNA reads TGTGCCAGCAGTGATCGTGGCTACACCTTC.

This chain connects TRBV18 to TRBJ2-3, with D perhaps matching TRBD1 (5 bases). CDR1 and CDR2 (germline): KGHSH, LQKENI. Trimming pared 1 base from V and 3 bases from J, leaving 14 bases between. The CDR3 consists of 16 residues. This chain's CDR3 is CASSPQPGISTDTQYF. DNA for the CDR3: TGTGCCAGCTCACCACAGCCAGGGATTAGTACAGATACGCAGTATTTT. Full variable domain (remainder filled in from reference TRBV18 and TRBJ2-3): NAGVMQNPRHLVRRRGQEARLRCSPMKGHSHVYWYRQLPEEGLKFMVYLQKENIIDESGMPKERFSAEFPKEGPSILRIQQVVRGDSAAYFCASSPQPGISTDTQYFGPGTRLTVL.

The chain links TRBV27 to TRBJ2-1, with 7 positions matching TRBD2. Germline V gene sequence: CDR1 MNHEY, CDR2 SMNVEV (reference sequence). This CDR3 is built from 16 residues. The V and J ends lost 3 bases and 7 bases, in that order; junction bases with no gene match: 12. The CDR3 here is CASSFSGTKYGNEQFF. DNA of the CDR3: TGTGCCAGCAGTTTTTCCGGGACTAAGTATGGGAATGAGCAGTTCTTC.

Here the CDR3 reads CASSLGQRSYF. The CDR3 bases are TGTGCCAGCAGCTTGGGCCAGCGGTCGTACTTC. The J gene is TRBJ2-7, the V gene TRBV5-6; D perhaps matches TRBD2 (5 bases). CDR1 is SGHDT, CDR2 YYEEEE, per germline. This CDR3 is built from 11 residues. Trimming took off 0 bases at V and 12 bases at J, with 10 bases between the two ends.

The chain recombines TRBV2 with TRBJ1-2, with D perhaps matching TRBD1 (6 bases). V was shortened by 8 bases and J by 7 bases, with 14 bases between the two germline ends. Germline loops: CDR1 SNHLY, CDR2 FYNNEI. The CDR3 is 12 residues long. Here the CDR3 reads CASGNGQTGYTF. CDR3 nucleotide sequence: TGTGCCAGCGGTAACGGACAGACTGGCTACACCTTC.

The chain links TRBV21-1 to TRBJ2-7; TRBD1 is taken as the D call from the table, unchecked against the DNA. TRBV21-1 is deemed a pseudogene. The CDR3 contains 14 residues. CDR3 loop: CASNTGQPTYEQYF. CDR3 coding DNA: TGTGCCAGCAACACGGGACAGCCCACCTACGAGCAGTACTTC.

The CDR3 reads CASSLTPGTVNTEAFF. CDR3 bases: TGTGCCAGCAGCTTAACGCCGGGAACTGTGAACACTGAAGCTTTCTTT. The chain is built from TRBV7-3 and TRBJ1-1; D not certain. Per germline, CDR1 SGHTA and CDR2 FQGTGA. Trimming shortened V by 0 bases and J by 0 bases, and 11 bases separated the two germline ends. CDR3 length equals 16 residues.

The V and J genes are TRBV30 and TRBJ1-6; D not resolved. CDR1 is GTSNPN and CDR2 is SVGIG in the germline V gene (reference sequence). The V end lost 4 bases, the J end lost 9 bases, and 19 bases lay between the germline ends. The CDR3 is 15 amino acids. The CDR3 is CAWTLKVTAFSPLHF. The CDR3 DNA follows: TGTGCCTGGACCTTAAAGGTTACAGCCTTTTCACCCCTCCACTTT.

This clone appeared once. The V and J genes are TRBV5-1 and TRBJ2-1, with TRBD1 matching over 8 bases. This CDR3 has 19 residues. J lost 1 base, V lost 4 bases, and 16 bases had no gene match. Germline CDR1 is SGHRS and CDR2 is YFSETQ. The CDR3 protein is CASSPTSFDRGASYNEQFF. DNA for the CDR3: TGCGCCAGCAGCCCGACCAGTTTCGACAGGGGCGCTTCCTACAATGAGCAGTTCTTC.

The count of this clone is one. J is TRBJ2-3 and V is TRBV4-3; 7 bases fit TRBD2. Germline V CDR1 and CDR2: LGHNA, YSLEER. J gave up 2 bases and V 4 bases, and 3 bases lay outside the gene matches. The CDR3 extends over 14 amino acids. DNA of the CDR3: TGCGCCAGCAGCCGAGGGACTATCACAGATACGCAGTATTTT. It yields the protein CASSRGTITDTQYF.

The rearrangement joins TRBV24-1 to TRBJ2-1; 8 bases line up with TRBD2. J lost 4 bases, V lost 3 bases, and 4 bases had no gene match. The germline V gene has CDR1 KGHDR and CDR2 SFDVKD. This CDR3 comprises 15 residues. The CDR3 region is CATSDLSGAYNEQFF. CDR3 bases: TGTGCCACCAGTGATCTTAGCGGGGCGTACAATGAGCAGTTCTTC.

The CDR3: CASSLYGTDYGYTF. CDR3 DNA sequence: TGCGCCAGCAGCTTGTACGGGACAGACTATGGCTACACCTTC. The chain employs TRBV5-1 and TRBJ1-2; 7 bases agree with TRBD1. With V trimmed by 1 base and J by 3 bases, 3 bases remained unmatched. The CDR3 extends over 14 amino acids. Looked up from germline, CDR1 is SGHRS and CDR2 is YFSETQ.

This chain connects TRBV6-2 or TRBV6-3 to TRBJ2-1; no firm D call. Germline CDR1 reads MNHEY; CDR2 reads SVGEGT. Between the trimmed V and J ends, which lost 0 bases and 7 bases, there was a span of 10 bases. The length of the CDR3 is 14 residues. The CDR3 reads CASSYSQTWNEQFF. The CDR3 DNA sequence: TGTGCCAGCAGTTACTCGCAGACTTGGAATGAGCAGTTCTTC.

The gene calls are TRBV27 and TRBJ2-5; 10 nucleotides agree with TRBD2. Germline V CDR1 and CDR2: MNHEY, SMNVEV (reference sequence). The CDR3 contains 16 residues. Germline trimming cut 2 bases from V and 1 base from J; bases unmatched to any gene: 4. The CDR3 region is CASSLLAGDPQETQYF. The CDR3 region has the DNA TGTGCCAGCAGTTTACTAGCGGGAGACCCCCAAGAGACCCAGTACTTC.

The chain carries TRBV3-1 (or the pseudogene TRBV3-2) and TRBJ2-7, with D unclear. V lost 4 bases to trimming and J lost 2 bases, with 9 bases between them. The length of the CDR3 is 13 residues. The germline V gene has CDR1 LGHDT and CDR2 YNNKEL (reference sequence). The CDR3: CASSRAIPYEQYF. As DNA, the CDR3 is TGTGCCAGCAGCCGCGCCATACCCTACGAGCAGTACTTC.

This clone was counted once. The chain couples TRBV2 to TRBJ1-6, with a tentative D call TRBD1 (5 bases). Germline V gene lookup returns CDR1 SNHLY and CDR2 FYNNEI. Between the trimmed V and J ends, which lost 5 bases and 8 bases, there was a span of 13 bases. The CDR3 spans 14 residues. The CDR3 nucleotides read TGTGCCAGCAGTCCTACGACAGCTGATTCACCCCTCCACTTT. It encodes CASSPTTADSPLHF.

The chain employs TRBV3-1 (or the pseudogene TRBV3-2) and TRBJ1-6; D might be TRBD1 (5 bases). The V and J ends lost 0 bases and 10 bases respectively, with 13 bases between them. This CDR3 contains 15 residues. Germline V gene sequence: CDR1 LGHDT, CDR2 YNNKEL (reference sequence). The CDR3 nucleotides read TGTGCCAGCAGCCAAGAGCAGGGAAGTCAGTCACCCCTCCACTTT. Encoded protein: CASSQEQGSQSPLHF.

This sequence joins TRBV4-3 and TRBJ1-4; D is ambiguous. Germline loops: CDR1 LGHNA, CDR2 YSLEER. The CDR3 is made up of 17 amino acids. With 3 bases removed from V and 0 bases from J, the gap between germline ends came to 14 bases. The CDR3 spells CASSQGGVSATNEKLFF. The DNA for the CDR3 is TGCGCCAGCAGCCAGGGTGGAGTCTCTGCAACTAATGAAAAACTGTTTTTT.